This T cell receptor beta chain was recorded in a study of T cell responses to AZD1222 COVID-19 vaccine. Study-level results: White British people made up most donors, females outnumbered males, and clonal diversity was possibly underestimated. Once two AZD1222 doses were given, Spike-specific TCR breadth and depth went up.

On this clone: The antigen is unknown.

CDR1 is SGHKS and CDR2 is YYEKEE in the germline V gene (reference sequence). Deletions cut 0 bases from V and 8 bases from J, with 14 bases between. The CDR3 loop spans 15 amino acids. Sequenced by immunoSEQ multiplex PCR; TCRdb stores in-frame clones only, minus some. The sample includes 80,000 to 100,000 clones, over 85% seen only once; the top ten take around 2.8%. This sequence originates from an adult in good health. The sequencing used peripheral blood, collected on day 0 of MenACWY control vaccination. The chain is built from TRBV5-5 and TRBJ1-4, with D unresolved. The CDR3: CASSLDGPLEEKLFF. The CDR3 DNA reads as TGTGCCAGCAGCTTGGATGGACCCTTAGAGGAAAAACTGTTTTTT.